A single sample gave rise to the 16 T cell receptor beta chains below, sequenced in a study of spatial heterogeneity in lung cancer. This sample's time point: blood at routine non-recurrence follow-up after resection. Sequencing was performed on whole RNA extracted from tumor and nontumor lung tissue, or from frozen PBMC, and the material was left unsorted. TCRdb reprocessed the 5' RACE reads via MiXCR and lists one record per CDR3 protein. The data contain roughly 120,000 distinct CDR3 sequences, roughly an eighth of them singletons. The sequenced sample was PBMCs, obtained at follow-up. The receptor set was obtained from a male donor with early-stage non-small cell lung cancer.

The gene calls are TRBV7-9 and TRBJ1-5, with D maybe TRBD1 (6 bases). CDR3 size: 13 residues. V was cut by 3 bases and J by 4 bases, with 7 bases left in between. Germline lookup yields CDR1 SEHNR and CDR2 FQNEAQ (reference sequence). The CDR3 DNA reads as TGTGCCAGCAGCTTGGGGACAAATCAGCCCCAGCATTTT. Its translation is CASSLGTNQPQHF.

The chain links TRBV24-1 to TRBJ2-1; 10 bases agree with TRBD1. V lost 4 bases, J lost 6 bases, and 8 bases stayed unmatched. This CDR3 contains 16 residues. The germline gives CDR1 KGHDR, CDR2 SFDVKD. DNA for the CDR3: TGTGCCACCAGTGACACCGGGACAGGGGTTTTCAATGAGCAGTTCTTC. Translation: CATSDTGTGVFNEQFF.

This rearrangement joins TRBV10-3 to TRBJ1-5, with D perhaps TRBD1 (5 bases). This CDR3 contains 15 residues. V lost 6 bases to trimming and J lost 5 bases, with 17 bases between them. Germline values: CDR1 ENHRY, CDR2 SYGVKD. The CDR3 region has the DNA TGTGCCATCAGCAACCCCGGGACCACCCATCAGCCCCAGCATTTT. It is translated as CAISNPGTTHQPQHF.

As for this clonotype: One junction end disagrees with the germline gene, perhaps due to a read error. The genes are TRBV7-2 and TRBJ2-5; the match to TRBD2 covers 14 bases. The CDR3 sequence is 13 residues long. CDR1 is SGHTA and CDR2 is FQGNSA in the germline V gene. CDR3 protein: CASSPGLAGALDF. The CDR3 DNA reads TGTGCCAGCAGCCCGGGACTAGCGGGGGCCCTGGACTTC.

The rearrangement joins TRBV20-1 to TRBJ2-5; 10 bases are a match to TRBD2. Germline loops: CDR1 DFQATT, CDR2 SNEGSKA (reference sequence). This CDR3 is 15 amino acids long. V shed 1 base and J 5 bases; nucleotides not matched to a gene: 7. CDR3 amino acids: CSARGASGGFETQYF. CDR3 coding DNA: TGCAGTGCTAGAGGGGCTAGCGGGGGTTTTGAGACCCAGTACTTC.

The rearrangement links TRBV4-1 to TRBJ2-5; possible D gene TRBD1, 7 bases. Trimming removed 0 bases at V and 5 bases at J, with 22 bases between. This CDR3 has 18 residues. Germline values: CDR1 MGHRA, CDR2 YSYEKL. The CDR3 nucleotides are TGCGCCAGCAGCCAAGATCGCTATAGGCTAGCAGGGGGGGAGACCCAGTACTTC. Its translation is CASSQDRYRLAGGETQYF.

This clonotype was counted at least ten times. J is TRBJ2-5 and V is TRBV29-1; D gene unclear. The V gene lost 7 bases and the J gene lost 5 bases, with 11 bases spanning the gap. The CDR3 spans 11 residues. Germline CDR1 SQVTM, CDR2 ANQGSEA. The CDR3 DNA sequence: TGCAGCGCATTTGGGGTTGAGACCCAGTACTTC. Amino acid sequence: CSAFGVETQYF.

The V and J genes are TRBV7-2 and TRBJ1-5; D is possibly TRBD1 (5 bases). This CDR3 contains 18 residues. V was pared by 2 bases and J by 0 bases, with 17 bases between. Germline V gene data show CDR1 as SGHTA and CDR2 as FQGNSA. The CDR3 sequence is CASSLLMGTEYSNQPQHF. In DNA form, the CDR3 reads TGTGCCAGCAGCTTACTAATGGGGACCGAATATAGCAATCAGCCCCAGCATTTT.

This clonotype was recorded at least ten times. This chain links TRBV29-1 with TRBJ2-2, with D possibly being TRBD2 (5 bases). The CDR3 has 14 amino acids. CDR1 SQVTM and CDR2 ANQGSEA come from the germline V gene. The V end lost 5 bases, the J end lost 4 bases, and 14 bases lay between the germline ends. CDR3 sequence (DNA): TGCAGCGTTCCCCGACGGGGTAGCACCGGGGAGCTGTTTTTT. This codes for CSVPRRGSTGELFF.

This clonotype was seen many times. The rearrangement links TRBV7-9 to TRBJ2-5, with TRBD2 matching over 9 bases. The germline V gene encodes CDR1 SEHNR and CDR2 FQNEAQ (reference sequence). The CDR3 loop spans 17 amino acids. After removal of 7 bases from V and 5 bases from J, the junction contained 17 bases not matched to a gene. The CDR3 region is CASIPPLRLAGSETQYF. CDR3 sequence (DNA): TGTGCCAGCATCCCCCCGCTGCGGCTAGCGGGGTCCGAGACCCAGTACTTC.

This clonotype has a count of ten or more. CDR3 DNA sequence: TGTGCCAGCAGGCACAGGGGGCCGAACACTGAAGCTTTCTTT. The encoded protein is CASRHRGPNTEAFF. The chain couples TRBV3-1 to TRBJ1-1; 9 bases line up with TRBD1. Per germline, CDR1 LGHDT and CDR2 YNNKEL (reference sequence). Unmatched junction bases numbered 3, after V lost 6 bases and J lost 1 base. This CDR3 has 14 residues.

The chain couples TRBV12-3 or TRBV12-4 to TRBJ2-3; D might be TRBD2 (5 bases). Trimming removed 1 base at V and 1 base at J, with 15 bases between. The CDR3 is 17 amino acids. CDR3 region: CASSLGRGGVGTDTQYF. In DNA form, the CDR3 reads TGTGCCAGCAGTTTAGGTCGGGGTGGGGTCGGCACAGATACGCAGTATTTT.

This clonotype was seen at least ten times. V is TRBV18 and J is TRBJ1-5, with a weak D call TRBD1 (5 bases). The CDR3 contains 14 residues. Trimming stripped 4 bases from V and 1 base from J, with 8 bases between. Germline lookup yields CDR1 KGHSH and CDR2 LQKENI. The CDR3 is CASSQGNSNQPQHF. In DNA, the CDR3 is TGTGCCAGCTCACAGGGGAACAGCAATCAGCCCCAGCATTTT.

The chain links TRBV20-1 to TRBJ1-2; TRBD1 aligns across 8 bases. CDR1 and CDR2 from the germline V gene are DFQATT and SNEGSKA (reference sequence). The CDR3 loop spans 13 amino acids. Germline trimming cut 0 bases from V and 7 bases from J; bases unmatched to any gene: 4. CDR3 amino acids: CSARDRGPLGYTF. The CDR3 coding sequence is TGCAGTGCTAGAGACAGGGGGCCTCTTGGCTACACCTTC.

This chain uses TRBV29-1 with TRBJ1-1; D gene ambiguous. This CDR3 region has 15 residues. Trimming left V 3 bases short and J 0 bases short, with 14 bases between. Per germline, CDR1 SQVTM and CDR2 ANQGSEA. CDR3 residues: CSVELHRSLNTEAFF. The CDR3 region has the DNA TGCAGCGTTGAGCTGCACCGATCCCTGAACACTGAAGCTTTCTTT.

The J gene is TRBJ2-3, the V gene TRBV7-2, with 8 bases matching TRBD2. V was clipped by 5 bases and J by 6 bases; unmatched bases: 10. This CDR3 spans 15 amino acids. Germline CDR1 is SGHTA and CDR2 is FQGNSA. The CDR3 loop is CASSALAGGLDTQYF. CDR3 sequence (DNA): TGTGCCAGCAGCGCCCTCGCGGGGGGTTTGGATACGCAGTATTTT.